These 32 T cell receptor beta chains share one sample of origin, sequenced in a study of a mutant IDH1 vaccine in newly diagnosed glioma. No antigen has been identified for these receptors. As for time point: week 35, safety follow-up. All doses held 300 ug of mutant IDH1 20-mer peptide, with topical imiquimod. Produced via immunoSEQ multiplex PCR; TCRdb's table is partial and in-frame only. Of more than 60,000 clones listed, roughly four fifths are singletons. The sequencing here drew on PBMCs, taken from a glioma patient whose treatment included an IDH1 peptide vaccine. These receptors were collected from a man aged 50-59 years with glioma.

The CDR3 is CAISKRSAGADNEQFF. Written as DNA, the CDR3 is TGTGCCATCAGTAAGCGCTCTGCAGGGGCCGACAATGAGCAGTTCTTC. This chain joins TRBV10-3 and TRBJ2-1; possibly TRBD1 for D (6 bases). The CDR3 length is 16 residues. Between the trimmed V and J ends, which lost 5 bases and 5 bases, there was a span of 19 bases. The germline CDR1 and CDR2 sequences are ENHRY and SYGVKD.

This chain's CDR3 is CASSPGQLSSYEQYF. The CDR3 bases are TGTGCCAGCAGCCCCGGACAATTGAGCTCCTACGAGCAGTACTTC. The rearrangement links TRBV7-2 to TRBJ2-7; D might be TRBD1 (5 bases). The germline V and J ends were trimmed by 5 bases and 0 bases, with 14 bases remaining between them. Germline V lookup: CDR1 SGHTA, CDR2 FQGNSA. The CDR3 runs to 15 residues.

The chain couples TRBV11-2 to TRBJ1-4, with D unresolved. Trimming removed 3 bases from V and 3 bases from J, with 11 bases in between. Germline V lookup: CDR1 SGHAT, CDR2 FQNNGV. This CDR3 is built from 15 residues. CDR3 loop: CASSLGYGPNEKLFF. The CDR3 nucleotides are TGTGCCAGCAGCTTGGGTTACGGCCCTAATGAAAAACTGTTTTTT.

The chain recombines TRBV6-5 with TRBJ1-4; 9 bases agree with TRBD1. Germline assignment: CDR1 MNHEY and CDR2 SVGAGI. V lost 0 bases and J lost 13; bases outside the gene matches: 9. The CDR3 extends over 15 amino acids. The CDR3 protein is CASSYSPRTGDLLFF. In DNA, the CDR3 is TGTGCCAGCAGTTACTCTCCTCGGACAGGGGACTTACTGTTTTTT.

The V and J genes are TRBV4-3 and TRBJ2-5; D may match TRBD1 or TRBD2 (5 bases each). The ends were cut back, 1 base at V and 2 bases at J, with 14 bases in the middle. The CDR3 has 16 residues. In germline, CDR1 is LGHNA, CDR2 YSLEER. CDR3 nucleotide sequence: TGCGCCAGCAGCCAAGGGGTGGCAGGGAGACAAGAGACCCAGTACTTC. Its translation is CASSQGVAGRQETQYF.

The chain couples TRBV9 to TRBJ1-1; D perhaps matches TRBD1 (6 bases). Germline lookup yields CDR1 SGDLS and CDR2 YYNGEE. The CDR3 covers 13 residues. V gave up 6 bases and J gave up 6 bases, with 15 bases separating them. CDR3 sequence reads: CASTGVGAAEAFF. The CDR3 DNA follows: TGTGCCAGCACCGGCGTGGGGGCCGCTGAAGCTTTCTTT. Drawing the rest from reference TRBV9 and TRBJ1-1, the complete variable domain is DSGVTQTPKHLITATGQRVTLRCSPRSGDLSVYWYQQSLDQGLQFLIQYYNGEERAKGNILERFSAQQFPDLHSELNLSSLELGDSALYFCASTGVGAAEAFFGQGTRLTVV.

This chain links TRBV10-3 with TRBJ1-2, with no clear D. The CDR3 length is 14 residues. Trimming took off 6 bases at V and 4 bases at J, with 15 bases between the two ends. Germline V lookup: CDR1 ENHRY, CDR2 SYGVKD. The CDR3 is CAISGLKGTYGYTF. The CDR3 bases are TGTGCCATCAGCGGTCTTAAGGGAACCTATGGCTACACCTTC.

The CDR3 region has the DNA TGCAGCGCCCGAACCGGGGCGGGAAACACTGAAGCTTTCTTT. Translated, it gives CSARTGAGNTEAFF. V gene TRBV29-1 combines with J gene TRBJ1-1, with a weak D call TRBD1 (5 bases). V was shortened by 7 bases and J by 2 bases, with 17 bases between the two germline ends. This CDR3 is 14 amino acids long. CDR1 SQVTM and CDR2 ANQGSEA come from the germline V gene. Supplemented by reference TRBV29-1 and TRBJ1-1, the full variable domain reads SAVISQKPSRDICQRGTSLTIQCQVDSQVTMMFWYRQQPGQSLTLIATANQGSEATYESGFVIDKFPISRPNLTFSTLTVSNMSPEDSSIYLCSARTGAGNTEAFFGQGTRLTVV.

V is TRBV5-1 and J is TRBJ2-7; perhaps D is TRBD1 or TRBD2 (6 bases each). The CDR3 length is 15 residues. Trimming pared 2 bases from V and 2 bases from J, leaving 14 bases between. Germline V gene lookup returns CDR1 SGHRS and CDR2 YFSETQ. This CDR3 reads CASSLEGDWAYEQYF. DNA for the CDR3: TGCGCCAGCAGCTTAGAGGGGGACTGGGCCTACGAGCAGTACTTC.

The gene calls are TRBV15 and TRBJ1-2; D might be TRBD1 (6 bases). This CDR3 region has 12 residues. Germline V CDR1 and CDR2: LNHNV, YYDKDF (reference sequence). V was trimmed by 3 bases and J by 5 bases, leaving 7 bases between them. CDR3 DNA sequence: TGTGCCACCAGCAGTACAGGGTATGGCTACACCTTC. It encodes CATSSTGYGYTF.

The V call is TRBV30, the J call TRBJ2-5; TRBD2 agrees at 7 bases. The germline V gene encodes CDR1 GTSNPN and CDR2 SVGIG (reference sequence). CDR3 size: 16 residues. V shed 2 bases, J shed 4 bases, and the junction held 13 bases outside the gene matches. The CDR3 loop reads CAWSMDLGLGRETQYF. The CDR3 DNA sequence: TGTGCCTGGAGTATGGACCTCGGACTAGGACGAGAGACCCAGTACTTC.

This clone was seen a few times. V and J are TRBV9 and TRBJ1-1; maybe TRBD1 (5 bases). Germline CDR1 is SGDLS and CDR2 is YYNGEE. Trimming left V 4 bases short and J 4 bases short, with 20 bases between. This CDR3 spans 16 amino acids. CDR3 in amino acids: CASSLGTPGGATEAFF. The DNA of the CDR3 is TGTGCCAGCAGCCTTGGGACGCCCGGAGGAGCCACTGAAGCTTTCTTT. Based on the CDR3 plus reference TRBV9 and TRBJ1-1, the full variable domain is DSGVTQTPKHLITATGQRVTLRCSPRSGDLSVYWYQQSLDQGLQFLIQYYNGEERAKGNILERFSAQQFPDLHSELNLSSLELGDSALYFCASSLGTPGGATEAFFGQGTRLTVV.

This chain joins TRBV2 and TRBJ1-5; TRBD1 is a possible D gene (6 bases). The V end lost 4 bases, the J end lost 0 bases, and 10 bases lay between the germline ends. The CDR3 length is 15 residues. Germline assignment: CDR1 SNHLY and CDR2 FYNNEI. The CDR3 spells CASSGDRYSNQPQHF. CDR3 bases: TGTGCCAGCAGTGGCGACAGGTATAGCAATCAGCCCCAGCATTTT. Supplemented by reference TRBV2 and TRBJ1-5, the full variable domain reads EPEVTQTPSHQVTQMGQEVILRCVPISNHLYFYWYRQILGQKVEFLVSFYNNEISEKSEIFDDQFSVERPDGSNFTLKIRSTKLEDSAMYFCASSGDRYSNQPQHFGDGTRLSIL.

This clone has just one count. The chain employs TRBV25-1 and TRBJ2-2, with a weak D call TRBD1 (6 bases). The CDR3 length is 15 residues. Germline CDR1 is MGHDK and CDR2 is SYGVNS. V was shortened by 2 bases and J by 6 bases, with 13 bases between the two germline ends. In DNA form, the CDR3 reads TGTGCCAGCAGTGAAGGGCACAGGGTGGCCGGGGAGCTGTTTTTT. It specifies CASSEGHRVAGELFF.

The chain employs TRBV7-8 and TRBJ2-5; 7 nucleotides match TRBD2. Germline trimming cut 5 bases from V and 1 base from J; bases unmatched to any gene: 10. CDR3 length equals 16 residues. Germline CDR1 SGHVS, CDR2 FQNEAQ. The CDR3 nucleotides are TGTGCCAGCAGCCGAATGGGGAGGGGAAGCCAAGAGACCCAGTACTTC. Translation: CASSRMGRGSQETQYF.

V gene TRBV2 combines with J gene TRBJ1-5; D might be TRBD1 (5 bases). V was cut by 5 bases and J by 5 bases, with 10 bases left in between. Per the germline V gene, CDR1 is SNHLY and CDR2 is FYNNEI. CDR3 size: 13 residues. In nucleotides, the CDR3 is TGTGCCAGCAGTCCCATAGGGGATCAGCCCCAGCATTTT. It encodes CASSPIGDQPQHF. The full variable domain, in which reference TRBV2 and TRBJ1-5 provide the parts outside the CDR3, is EPEVTQTPSHQVTQMGQEVILRCVPISNHLYFYWYRQILGQKVEFLVSFYNNEISEKSEIFDDQFSVERPDGSNFTLKIRSTKLEDSAMYFCASSPIGDQPQHFGDGTRLSIL.

This clone was seen once. V is TRBV28 and J is TRBJ2-4; the match to TRBD1 covers 9 bases. The germline CDR1 and CDR2 sequences are MDHEN and SYDVKM. The CDR3 sequence is 16 residues long. Trimming removed 8 bases from V and 8 bases from J; junction bases left unmatched: 16. CDR3 DNA sequence: TGTGCCAGCGGACTTTCGGGAGGACAGGGGAGGGACATTCAGTACTTC. Residues: CASGLSGGQGRDIQYF.

This chain connects TRBV6-6 to TRBJ1-1, with 10 bases aligning to TRBD1. J gave up 4 bases and V 6 bases, and 5 bases lay outside the gene matches. The CDR3 is 14 residues long. Germline lookup yields CDR1 MNHNY and CDR2 SVGAGI (reference sequence). CDR3 DNA: TGTGCCAGCAGCCTTGGACAGGGGGTCACTGAAGCTTTCTTT. It is translated as CASSLGQGVTEAFF.

This clone was observed a few times. The V call is TRBV19, the J call TRBJ1-5; weak D call: TRBD1 (5 bases). In germline, CDR1 is LNHDA, CDR2 SQIVND (reference sequence). CDR3 length: 16 amino acids. Between the trimmed V and J ends, which lost 7 bases and 0 bases, there was a span of 16 bases. CDR3 coding DNA: TGTGCCAGTATCCGAGCCGGACAATATAGCAATCAGCCCCAGCATTTT. Amino acid sequence: CASIRAGQYSNQPQHF. Drawing the rest from reference TRBV19 and TRBJ1-5, the complete variable domain is DGGITQSPKYLFRKEGQNVTLSCEQNLNHDAMYWYRQDPGQGLRLIYYSQIVNDFQKGDIAEGYSVSREKKESFPLTVTSAQKNPTAFYLCASIRAGQYSNQPQHFGDGTRLSIL.

The chain uses TRBV5-1 and TRBJ1-4; TRBD1 might be the D (5 bases). Trimming stripped 3 bases from V and 0 bases from J, with 9 bases between. The germline gives CDR1 SGHRS, CDR2 YFSETQ. The CDR3 totals 15 residues. The CDR3, as DNA: TGCGCCAGCAGCTCGGCAGGGACAACTAATGAAAAACTGTTTTTT. It is translated as CASSSAGTTNEKLFF.

V and J are TRBV29-1 and TRBJ1-1, with 9 bases identical to TRBD1. The CDR3 consists of 15 residues. V trimming: 3 bases; J trimming: 6 bases; junction bases outside the gene matches: 11. Germline loops: CDR1 SQVTM, CDR2 ANQGSEA. Here the CDR3 reads CSVEDRGRGRSEAFF. The CDR3 bases are TGCAGCGTTGAGGACAGGGGCAGGGGCAGGTCTGAAGCTTTCTTT.

This clone has only one observation. The chain uses TRBV27 and TRBJ2-1, with 10 bases lining up with TRBD2. The V and J ends lost 4 bases and 4 bases, in that order; junction bases with no gene match: 10. Per germline, CDR1 MNHEY and CDR2 SMNVEV (reference sequence). The CDR3 has 17 amino acids. CDR3 amino acids: CASSSPRLAGIYNEQFF. The CDR3 nucleotides read TGTGCCAGCAGTTCCCCCAGACTAGCGGGTATATACAATGAGCAGTTCTTC.

This chain connects TRBV5-1 to TRBJ2-1; 7 positions match TRBD1. The CDR3 is made up of 14 amino acids. CDR1 is SGHRS, CDR2 YFSETQ, per germline. Trimming removed 6 bases from V and 9 bases from J; junction bases left unmatched: 12. The CDR3 sequence is CASTPTDRSSEQFF. For the CDR3, the DNA is TGCGCCAGCACTCCAACGGACAGGTCTAGTGAGCAGTTCTTC. The full variable domain, its missing parts supplied by reference TRBV5-1 and TRBJ2-1, is KAGVTQTPRYLIKTRGQQVTLSCSPISGHRSVSWYQQTPGQGLQFLFEYFSETQRNKGNFPGRFSGRQFSNSRSEMNVSTLELGDSALYLCASTPTDRSSEQFFGPGTRLTVL.

This sequence joins TRBV5-4 and TRBJ1-1, with TRBD1 matching 7 bases. The V gene's germline CDR1 is SGHNT and CDR2 YYREEE (reference sequence). There are 15 residues in the CDR3. Losses at the gene ends were 3 bases for V and 4 bases for J; bases not matched to a gene: 9. The CDR3 reads CASSSTRGVTTEAFF. The DNA of the CDR3 is TGTGCCAGCAGCTCGACCAGGGGGGTGACCACTGAAGCTTTCTTT.

This clone came up once. CDR3 sequence: CAGEGPLTDTQYF. The DNA for the CDR3 is TGTGCCGGGGAGGGGCCCCTCACAGATACGCAGTATTTT. The rearrangement uses TRBV2 and TRBJ2-3, with 7 bases fitting TRBD2. V dropped 11 bases and J dropped 2; count of bases not matched to a gene: 7. This CDR3 comprises 13 residues. CDR1 is SNHLY, CDR2 FYNNEI, per germline.

This chain connects TRBV4-2 to TRBJ1-5; 7 nucleotides agree with TRBD1. The V and J ends lost 4 bases and 4 bases, in that order; junction bases with no gene match: 19. The germline gives CDR1 LGHNA, CDR2 YNFKEQ. This CDR3 contains 19 residues. The CDR3 sequence is CASSLSPLRGLDGNQPQHF. The CDR3 DNA follows: TGTGCCAGCAGCCTTTCCCCCCTGAGGGGGCTAGATGGTAATCAGCCCCAGCATTTT.

The genes are TRBV7-2 and TRBJ2-3, with D perhaps matching TRBD1 (5 bases). The germline V gene encodes CDR1 SGHTA and CDR2 FQGNSA. This CDR3 spans 14 amino acids. Trimming took off 2 bases at V and 5 bases at J, with 11 bases between the two ends. The CDR3 DNA reads TGTGCCAGCAGCTTAATTCAGGGTATAGATACGCAGTATTTT. Protein sequence: CASSLIQGIDTQYF.

The gene calls are TRBV9 and TRBJ2-5; D is possibly TRBD1 (7 bases). V was pared by 4 bases and J by 5 bases, with 9 bases between. The germline CDR1 and CDR2 sequences are SGDLS and YYNGEE. CDR3 size: 12 residues. In DNA form, the CDR3 reads TGTGCCAGCAGCCCAGGGGGGGAGACCCAGTACTTC. It yields the protein CASSPGGETQYF.

V is TRBV7-6 and J is TRBJ2-1; possibly TRBD1 or TRBD2 for D (5 bases each). There are 15 residues in the CDR3. Trimming took off 0 bases at V and 10 bases at J, with 16 bases between the two ends. Germline loops: CDR1 SGHVS, CDR2 FNYEAQ. CDR3: CASSLARVAGDEQFF. The CDR3 DNA reads as TGTGCCAGCAGCTTAGCGCGGGTCGCCGGGGACGAGCAGTTCTTC. Based on the CDR3 plus reference TRBV7-6 and TRBJ2-1, the full variable domain is GAGVSQSPRYKVTKRGQDVALRCDPISGHVSLYWYRQALGQGPEFLTYFNYEAQQDKSGLPNDRFSAERPEGSISTLTIQRTEQRDSAMYRCASSLARVAGDEQFFGPGTRLTVL.

As concerns this clone: The sample has other DNA sequences that encode this CDR3 too. The J gene is TRBJ1-5, the V gene TRBV30; no reliable D call. Germline CDR1 reads GTSNPN; CDR2 reads SVGIG (reference sequence). The V gene lost 0 bases and the J gene lost 2 bases, with 5 bases spanning the gap. The CDR3 consists of 13 residues. As DNA, the CDR3 is TGTGCCTGGAGTGTGAGGGGCAATCAGCCCCAGCATTTT. Translation gives CAWSVRGNQPQHF.

The chain couples TRBV14 to TRBJ1-3; D perhaps matches TRBD1 (5 bases). Per germline, CDR1 SGHDN and CDR2 FVKESK. This CDR3 spans 20 amino acids. V shed 2 bases and J shed 3 bases, with 26 bases lying between them. CDR3 sequence reads: CASSQFTPGTLGVVGNTIYF. Here the CDR3 DNA reads TGTGCCAGCAGCCAATTCACCCCCGGGACCCTCGGTGTTGTTGGAAACACCATATATTTT.

CDR3 loop: CASSEEGGGTEAFF. In nucleotides, the CDR3 is TGTGCCAGCAGTGAAGAAGGTGGCGGGACTGAAGCTTTCTTT. The gene calls are TRBV6-1 and TRBJ1-1, with D unclear. Germline V gene sequence: CDR1 MNHNS, CDR2 SASEGT. This CDR3 is 14 amino acids long. V gave up 1 base and J gave up 5 bases, with 11 bases separating them.